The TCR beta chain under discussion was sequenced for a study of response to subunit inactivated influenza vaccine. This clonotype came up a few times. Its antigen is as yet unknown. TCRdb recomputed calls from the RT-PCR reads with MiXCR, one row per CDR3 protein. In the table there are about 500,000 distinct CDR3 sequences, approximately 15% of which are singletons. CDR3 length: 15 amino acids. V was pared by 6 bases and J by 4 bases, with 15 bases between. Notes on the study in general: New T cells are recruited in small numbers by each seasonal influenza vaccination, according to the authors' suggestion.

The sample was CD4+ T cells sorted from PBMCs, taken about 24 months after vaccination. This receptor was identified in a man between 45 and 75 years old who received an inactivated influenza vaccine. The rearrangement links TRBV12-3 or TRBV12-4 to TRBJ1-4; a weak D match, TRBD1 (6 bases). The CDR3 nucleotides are TGTGCCAGCAGGGTACGACAGGCCTTTAATGAAAAACTGTTTTTT. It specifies CASRVRQAFNEKLFF.